The 21 T cell receptor beta chains presented below share a single source sample, sequenced in a study of blood T cell repertoires in COVID-19. TCRdb's copy holds only in-frame clones and misses some; the assay was immunoSEQ multiplex PCR. Of about 320,000 clones detected, around 89% appear once; the ten largest clones hold nearly 6.5%. Sequencing was performed on peripheral blood. Receptors originate from a man aged 18 to 29 who had recovered from COVID-19.

This clone has only a few counts. This chain's CDR3 is CASSRSGKSSYEQYF. The CDR3 DNA follows: TGTGCCAGCAGCCGTAGCGGGAAGAGCTCCTACGAGCAGTACTTC. The V call is TRBV5-4, the J call TRBJ2-7; 8 bases line up with TRBD2. This CDR3 is built from 15 residues. Germline V gives CDR1 SGHNT, CDR2 YYREEE (reference sequence). V dropped 4 bases and J dropped 0; count of bases not matched to a gene: 6. The entire variable domain, with the rest obtained from reference TRBV5-4 and TRBJ2-7, is as follows: ETGVTQSPTHLIKTRGQQVTLRCSSQSGHNTVSWYQQALGQGPQFIFQYYREEENGRGNFPPRFSGLQFPNYSSELNVNALELDDSALYLCASSRSGKSSYEQYFGPGTRLTVT.

This clone was seen a single time. J is TRBJ2-3 and V is TRBV27; perhaps TRBD2 as D (6 bases). V was cut by 1 base and J by 0 bases, with 14 bases left in between. Germline CDR1 reads MNHEY; CDR2 reads SMNVEV (reference sequence). The CDR3 loop spans 17 amino acids. The CDR3: CASSLYLSGRSTDTQYF. CDR3 coding DNA: TGTGCCAGCAGTTTATACCTTAGCGGAAGAAGCACAGATACGCAGTATTTT.

The chain recombines TRBV10-3 with TRBJ1-1, with 7 bases aligning to TRBD1. This CDR3 has 13 residues. V lost 11 bases and J lost 1; bases outside the gene matches: 7. Germline V gene sequence: CDR1 ENHRY, CDR2 SYGVKD. The CDR3 loop reads CAAGQAKNTEAFF. The CDR3 nucleotides read TGTGCCGCAGGACAGGCGAAGAACACTGAAGCTTTCTTT.

The genes are TRBV12-3 or TRBV12-4 and TRBJ2-7, with TRBD2 as a possible D gene (5 bases). Trimming pared 4 bases from V and 2 bases from J, leaving 9 bases between. The CDR3 is made up of 13 amino acids. For the CDR3, the DNA is TGTGCCAGCAGTTCACACGGGGCCTACGAGCAGTACTTC. It codes for CASSSHGAYEQYF.

In its sample, this clone was seen once. The chain is built from TRBV21-1 and TRBJ2-7; the D segment call TRBD1 is taken from the table without a DNA check. TRBV21-1 is a pseudogene segment. There are 17 residues in the CDR3. This CDR3 reads CASSKGGSGTSSYEQYF. In nucleotides, the CDR3 is TGTGCCAGCAGCAAAGGGGGGTCCGGGACAAGCTCCTACGAGCAGTACTTC.

This chain links TRBV5-1 with TRBJ2-2; a weak D match, TRBD1 (6 bases). V shed 7 bases and J shed 4 bases, with 17 bases lying between them. CDR1 is SGHRS, CDR2 YFSETQ, per germline. The length of the CDR3 is 15 residues. The DNA for the CDR3 is TGCGCCAGCTTTTCCGGAGCAGGGGCCACCGGGGAGCTGTTTTTT. Residues: CASFSGAGATGELFF. Filled out from reference TRBV5-1 and TRBJ2-2, the complete variable domain reads KAGVTQTPRYLIKTRGQQVTLSCSPISGHRSVSWYQQTPGQGLQFLFEYFSETQRNKGNFPGRFSGRQFSNSRSEMNVSTLELGDSALYLCASFSGAGATGELFFGEGSRLTVL.

The rearrangement uses TRBV29-1 and TRBJ1-1; D remains unclear. V was trimmed by 3 bases and J by 3 bases, leaving 8 bases between them. The CDR3 has 12 residues. CDR1 is SQVTM and CDR2 is ANQGSEA in the germline V gene. The CDR3 DNA sequence: TGCAGCGTTGAGATCCGGGACACTGAAGCTTTCTTT. Translated, it gives CSVEIRDTEAFF.

V is TRBV24-1 and J is TRBJ2-1; 8 nucleotides line up with TRBD2. V lost 2 bases, J lost 5 bases, and 4 bases stayed unmatched. The length of the CDR3 is 15 residues. Germline CDR1 and CDR2: KGHDR and SFDVKD. CDR3 sequence reads: CATSDWTSNHNEQFF. The CDR3 region has the DNA TGTGCCACCAGTGATTGGACTAGCAACCACAATGAGCAGTTCTTC.

The chain combines TRBV9 with TRBJ2-3; 8 nucleotides agree with TRBD2. Germline CDR1 is SGDLS and CDR2 is YYNGEE. This CDR3 spans 14 amino acids. With 3 bases clipped from V and 2 bases from J, the junction kept 2 bases outside the gene matches. CDR3 nucleotides: TGTGCCAGCAGCGCTGGACTAGCCACAGATACGCAGTATTTT. Protein: CASSAGLATDTQYF. The variable domain in full, with the rest retrieved from reference TRBV9 and TRBJ2-3, is DSGVTQTPKHLITATGQRVTLRCSPRSGDLSVYWYQQSLDQGLQFLIQYYNGEERAKGNILERFSAQQFPDLHSELNLSSLELGDSALYFCASSAGLATDTQYFGPGTRLTVL.

This clone was counted many times. This chain joins TRBV18 and TRBJ2-7; the D gene is possibly TRBD2 (5 bases). The CDR3 is 13 residues long. Per the germline V gene, CDR1 is KGHSH and CDR2 is LQKENI. The V and J ends lost 0 bases and 3 bases respectively, with 6 bases between them. CDR3 residues: CASSPPGNYEQYF. The CDR3, as DNA: TGTGCCAGCTCACCACCCGGGAACTACGAGCAGTACTTC.

The chain is built from TRBV24-1 and TRBJ2-1, with D tentatively TRBD2 (6 bases). The CDR3 is made up of 13 amino acids. The V gene's germline CDR1 is KGHDR and CDR2 SFDVKD. V was cut by 6 bases and J by 9 bases, with 14 bases left in between. The CDR3 region is CATSNGGVSEQFF. CDR3 sequence (DNA): TGTGCCACCAGTAACGGCGGGGTAAGTGAGCAGTTCTTC.

The rearrangement links TRBV20-1 to TRBJ2-7, with 9 bases aligning to TRBD2. Germline-derived CDR1 and CDR2 are DFQATT and SNEGSKA (reference sequence). V was clipped by 3 bases and J by 3 bases; unmatched bases: 6. This CDR3 is built from 14 residues. The CDR3 reads CSASVAGAFYEQYF. As DNA, the CDR3 is TGCAGTGCTAGTGTAGCGGGGGCATTCTACGAGCAGTACTTC.

This clone has just a few counts. The rearrangement uses TRBV7-8 and TRBJ2-2; the match to TRBD1 covers 9 bases. The CDR3 is 15 residues long. Germline CDR1 reads SGHVS; CDR2 reads FQNEAQ. J was trimmed by 9 bases and V by 1 base; bases with no gene match: 6. The CDR3 bases are TGTGCCAGCAGCTTAGGAGGGACAGGGAACCGGGAGCTGTTTTTT. Its translation: CASSLGGTGNRELFF.

CDR3 coding DNA: TGTGCCAGCAGTTTATTAGCCCCTAGCGGGGGGGGACTTCCGAACACCGGGGAGCTGTTTTTT. This translates into CASSLLAPSGGGLPNTGELFF. The J gene is TRBJ2-2, the V gene TRBV27; 12 nucleotides line up with TRBD2. Losses at the gene ends were 1 base for V and 0 bases for J; bases not matched to a gene: 12. Germline V lookup: CDR1 MNHEY, CDR2 SMNVEV (reference sequence). This CDR3 spans 21 amino acids.

V and J are TRBV3-1 (or the pseudogene TRBV3-2) and TRBJ1-3; TRBD1 matches at 7 bases. The ends lost 4 bases at V and 4 bases at J; junction bases unmatched: 7. The CDR3 length is 15 residues. The germline V gene has CDR1 LGHDT and CDR2 YNNKEL (reference sequence). DNA for the CDR3: TGTGCCAGCAGCCCCGACAGGGTGGCCGGAAACACCATATATTTT. Amino acid sequence: CASSPDRVAGNTIYF.

This CDR3 is CASSLFPTGEDEQYF. Written as DNA, the CDR3 is TGTGCCAGCAGTTTATTCCCCACCGGAGAGGACGAGCAGTACTTC. The chain employs TRBV27 and TRBJ2-7; D gene ambiguous. V was pared by 1 base and J by 5 bases, with 15 bases between. The CDR3 length is 15 residues. Per germline, CDR1 MNHEY and CDR2 SMNVEV (reference sequence).

The CDR3 DNA follows: TGTGCCCGCCGGGACAGGGGCACAGATACGCAGTATTTT. Translated: CARRDRGTDTQYF. The chain carries TRBV2 and TRBJ2-3, with 9 bases aligning to TRBD1. After removal of 11 bases from V and 1 base from J, the junction contained 4 bases not matched to a gene. Germline V CDR1 and CDR2: SNHLY, FYNNEI. This CDR3 has 13 amino acids. Full variable domain (missing parts from reference TRBV2 and TRBJ2-3): EPEVTQTPSHQVTQMGQEVILRCVPISNHLYFYWYRQILGQKVEFLVSFYNNEISEKSEIFDDQFSVERPDGSNFTLKIRSTKLEDSAMYFCARRDRGTDTQYFGPGTRLTVL.

This clone appeared once. The genes are TRBV7-9 and TRBJ2-3; TRBD2 matches at 8 bases. V shed 5 bases, J shed 2 bases, and the junction held 12 bases outside the gene matches. The CDR3 extends over 17 amino acids. Germline CDR1 is SEHNR and CDR2 is FQNEAQ (reference sequence). The CDR3 region is CASSHHRREEYTDTQYF. The CDR3 nucleotides are TGTGCCAGCAGCCACCACAGGCGGGAGGAATACACAGATACGCAGTATTTT.

The rearrangement joins TRBV6-5 to TRBJ2-3, with 7 bases lining up with TRBD2. Germline V gene data show CDR1 as MNHEY and CDR2 as SVGAGI. Losses at the gene ends were 0 bases for V and 4 bases for J; bases not matched to a gene: 4. CDR3 size: 15 residues. CDR3 region: CASSYSGGKADTQYF. CDR3 nucleotide sequence: TGTGCCAGCAGTTACTCCGGGGGGAAGGCAGATACGCAGTATTTT.

The chain is built from TRBV27 and TRBJ2-1; a weak D match, TRBD2 (6 bases). The CDR3 sequence is 15 residues long. Trimming took off 0 bases at V and 7 bases at J, with 13 bases between the two ends. Germline V CDR1 and CDR2: MNHEY, SMNVEV (reference sequence). The CDR3 DNA is TGTGCCAGCAGTTTATCGGCCGGGACTCAGAATGAGCAGTTCTTC. It specifies CASSLSAGTQNEQFF.

Details on this clone: The junction and the germline gene differ at one end; a read error may be behind it. The V and J genes are TRBV7-7 and TRBJ2-2; TRBD1 aligns across 9 bases. The CDR3 extends over 15 amino acids. Per the germline V gene, CDR1 is SSHAT and CDR2 is FNYEAQ (reference sequence). CDR3 in amino acids: CASSRPGTGTGELFF. CDR3 coding DNA: TGTGCTAGCAGCCGTCCCGGGACAGGGACCGGGGAGCTGTTTTTT.